The 23 T cell receptor beta chains below were found in one sample sequenced in a study of regulatory T cells in long-lasting Graves disease. The TCR beta library used iRepertoire HTBI primers with Arm-PCR amplification of CDR3. TCRdb processed the multiplex PCR reads anew with MiXCR; each CDR3 protein has one entry. Here the sample spans around 450,000 distinct CDR3 sequences, about 15% being singletons. Time point given: newly diagnosed GD, antithyroid drugs for less than 3 months. RNA from PBMCs was the source of the TCR library. The sample was also reused in another study, on T cells in Graves' hyperthyroidism and ophthalmopathy.

This sample comprised peripheral blood mononuclear cells (PBMCs), obtained at new diagnosis, from a patient treated with antithyroid drugs. These receptors were taken from a middle-aged woman with Graves disease.

Ten or more counts support this clonotype. The J gene is TRBJ1-2, the V gene TRBV12-3 or TRBV12-4; a weak D match, TRBD1 (6 bases). CDR3 length equals 14 residues. Trimming shortened V by 7 bases and J by 2 bases, and 14 bases separated the two germline ends. CDR3 in amino acids: CASTPGGLNYGYTF. In DNA form, the CDR3 reads TGTGCCAGCACCCCGGGGGGGCTAAACTATGGCTACACCTTC.

This chain connects TRBV30 to TRBJ2-4, with a weak D call TRBD2 (5 bases). V lost 2 bases to trimming and J lost 3 bases, with 11 bases between them. The germline gives CDR1 GTSNPN, CDR2 SVGIG (reference sequence). The CDR3 extends over 14 amino acids. The CDR3 region has the DNA TGTGCCTGGAGTCCCACGGGGTTCAAAAACATTCAGTACTTC. Protein sequence: CAWSPTGFKNIQYF.

This clonotype was observed at least ten times. The chain couples TRBV27 to TRBJ2-1; TRBD2 matches 8 bases. The CDR3 has 15 amino acids. CDR1 and CDR2 from the germline V gene are MNHEY and SMNVEV (reference sequence). With 6 bases clipped from V and 0 bases from J, the junction kept 4 bases outside the gene matches. Here the CDR3 DNA reads TGTGCCAGCAGACTTCTAGCGGGCTCCTACAATGAGCAGTTCTTC. It codes for CASRLLAGSYNEQFF.

As to this clonotype: A junction boundary mismatches the germline segment, possibly from a read error. V is TRBV7-2 and J is TRBJ2-2; no clear D. The V gene's germline CDR1 is SGHTA and CDR2 FQGNSA. This CDR3 is built from 14 residues. CDR3 loop: CASSLAVDGVGLLF. The CDR3 DNA sequence: TGTGCCAGCAGCTTAGCTGTGGACGGCGTAGGGCTGCTTTTT.

This clonotype was seen ten or more times. The genes are TRBV15 and TRBJ2-1; D might be TRBD2 (5 bases). V was shortened by 2 bases and J by 5 bases, with 19 bases between the two germline ends. The germline gives CDR1 LNHNV, CDR2 YYDKDF (reference sequence). The CDR3 extends over 17 amino acids. CDR3 sequence reads: CATSRSLLWLANNEQFF. The CDR3 bases are TGTGCCACCAGCAGATCCCTATTATGGCTAGCAAACAATGAGCAGTTCTTC.

The rearrangement links TRBV11-3 to TRBJ2-7, with TRBD1 as a possible D gene (6 bases). The CDR3 covers 12 residues. Per the germline V gene, CDR1 is SGHNT and CDR2 is YENEEA. V was pared by 5 bases and J by 5 bases, with 10 bases between. The CDR3 loop is CASSPQGNEQYF. In DNA, the CDR3 is TGTGCCAGCAGCCCCCAGGGGAACGAGCAGTACTTC. The entire variable domain, with the rest obtained from reference TRBV11-3 and TRBJ2-7, is as follows: EAGVVQSPRYKIIEKKQPVAFWCNPISGHNTLYWYLQNLGQGPELLIRYENEEAVDDSQLPKDRFSAERLKGVDSTLKIQPAELGDSAVYLCASSPQGNEQYFGPGTRLTVT.

This clonotype was seen at least ten times. The chain joins TRBV2 to TRBJ2-7, with D perhaps TRBD1 or TRBD2 (5 bases each). Germline CDR1 and CDR2: SNHLY and FYNNEI. Trimming took off 5 bases at V and 5 bases at J, with 22 bases between the two ends. This CDR3 is 16 amino acids long. CDR3 nucleotide sequence: TGTGCCAGCAGTCTTATCTCGGGACCTACGAGGGACGAGCAGTACTTC. It encodes CASSLISGPTRDEQYF.

This clonotype occurred a few times. This chain links TRBV4-1 with TRBJ2-1; 7 positions agree with TRBD2. The V and J ends lost 3 bases and 4 bases, in that order; junction bases with no gene match: 6. The length of the CDR3 is 15 residues. Germline values: CDR1 MGHRA, CDR2 YSYEKL. The CDR3 spells CASSHIGRRYNEQFF. Here the CDR3 DNA reads TGCGCCAGCAGCCACATCGGGAGGCGTTACAATGAGCAGTTCTTC.

The V call is TRBV20-1, the J call TRBJ1-1; D unresolved. Between the trimmed V and J ends, which lost 3 bases and 1 base, there was a span of 6 bases. The CDR3 loop spans 12 amino acids. CDR1 and CDR2 (germline): DFQATT, SNEGSKA (reference sequence). This CDR3 is CSASRGNTEAFF. The CDR3, as DNA: TGCAGTGCTAGCCGGGGGAACACTGAAGCTTTCTTT.

Many counts were recorded for this clonotype. The CDR3 DNA reads TGTGCCAGCAGGGCACAGGGTCGGAACACCGGGGAGCTGTTTTTT. Protein product: CASRAQGRNTGELFF. This chain links TRBV28 with TRBJ2-2; TRBD1 might be the D (6 bases). This CDR3 region has 15 residues. Looked up from germline, CDR1 is MDHEN and CDR2 is SYDVKM. The ends were cut back, 6 bases at V and 1 base at J, with 12 bases in the middle.

This clonotype was seen at least ten times. This chain links TRBV29-1 with TRBJ1-2, with D uncertain. The V end was cut by 3 bases, the J end by 2 bases, with 7 bases between. The CDR3 spans 12 residues. From germline, CDR1 is SQVTM and CDR2 ANQGSEA. CDR3 sequence (DNA): TGCAGCGTTGAGGGCACCAACTATGGCTACACCTTC. Protein sequence: CSVEGTNYGYTF.

The chain links TRBV30 to TRBJ2-1; TRBD2 matches 10 bases. CDR1 is GTSNPN and CDR2 is SVGIG in the germline V gene (reference sequence). This CDR3 comprises 15 residues. The ends lost 2 bases at V and 8 bases at J; junction bases unmatched: 9. Here the CDR3 DNA reads TGTGCCTGGAGTTTAGTGGGACTAGCGACGGATGAGCAGTTCTTC. Amino acid sequence: CAWSLVGLATDEQFF.

The V and J genes are TRBV2 and TRBJ2-1; weak D call: TRBD1 (6 bases). Between the trimmed V and J ends, which lost 4 bases and 0 bases, there was a span of 10 bases. This CDR3 has 15 residues. CDR1 is SNHLY and CDR2 is FYNNEI in the germline V gene. The CDR3 loop is CASSGGQRSYNEQFF. In nucleotides, the CDR3 is TGTGCCAGCAGTGGTGGACAGCGCTCCTACAATGAGCAGTTCTTC.

Ten or more counts support this clonotype. This chain links TRBV27 with TRBJ1-5; perhaps TRBD1 as D (6 bases). Germline V CDR1 and CDR2: MNHEY, SMNVEV (reference sequence). V lost 8 bases, J lost 4 bases, and 12 bases lay in between. The CDR3 runs 13 residues. The chain's CDR3 is CASSKGENQPQHF. The CDR3 DNA reads TGTGCCAGCTCCAAGGGGGAAAATCAGCCCCAGCATTTT.

This clonotype came up many times. This chain links TRBV12-3 or TRBV12-4 with TRBJ2-5, with TRBD1 identical over 7 bases. The CDR3 length is 14 residues. Losses at the gene ends were 5 bases for V and 3 bases for J; bases not matched to a gene: 6. Written as DNA, the CDR3 is TGTGCCAGCAGTACCGGGACAGTAGAAGAGACCCAGTACTTC. This codes for CASSTGTVEETQYF.

This clonotype occurred a few times. The J gene is TRBJ2-3, the V gene TRBV9; 7 bases fit TRBD2. J lost 5 bases, V lost 4 bases, and 4 bases had no gene match. The CDR3 is 13 residues long. Per the germline V gene, CDR1 is SGDLS and CDR2 is YYNGEE. CDR3 nucleotide sequence: TGTGCCAGCAGCCTTCGGGGGGTAGATACGCAGTATTTT. Translation gives CASSLRGVDTQYF. Based on the CDR3 plus reference TRBV9 and TRBJ2-3, the full variable domain is DSGVTQTPKHLITATGQRVTLRCSPRSGDLSVYWYQQSLDQGLQFLIQYYNGEERAKGNILERFSAQQFPDLHSELNLSSLELGDSALYFCASSLRGVDTQYFGPGTRLTVL.

This clonotype was seen repeatedly, ten times or more. The chain combines TRBV4-2 with TRBJ2-5; D is possibly TRBD2 (7 bases). The germline V gene encodes CDR1 LGHNA and CDR2 YNFKEQ. Trimming took off 0 bases at V and 6 bases at J, with 14 bases between the two ends. CDR3 length equals 15 residues. CDR3 sequence: CASSQDRGGGQTQYF. In nucleotides, the CDR3 is TGTGCCAGCAGCCAAGATAGGGGAGGGGGGCAGACCCAGTACTTC.

This clonotype was counted between two and nine times. The gene calls are TRBV28 and TRBJ2-3, with no clear D. Deletions cut 5 bases from V and 6 bases from J, with 18 bases between. Germline CDR1 MDHEN, CDR2 SYDVKM. The CDR3 is 15 residues long. The CDR3 DNA reads as TGTGCCAGCAGTCCCCGAGGTCCCGGGTGGGATACGCAGTATTTT. Residues: CASSPRGPGWDTQYF.

A remark on this clonotype: A much larger clone differs from this one at a single base, so this may be a read error. This CDR3 is CSVGVGSGEQYF. As DNA, the CDR3 is TGCAGCGTTGGTGTTGGCTCCGGCGAGCAGTACTTC. The chain recombines TRBV29-1 with TRBJ2-7; D gene unclear. CDR1 is SQVTM and CDR2 is ANQGSEA in the germline V gene. This CDR3 has 12 residues. V was clipped by 4 bases and J by 6 bases, with 13 bases between them.

This clonotype was seen just once. Written as DNA, the CDR3 is TGTGCCGGCCAAGGGACAGGGGGTGGCTACACCTTC. Translated, it gives CAGQGTGGGYTF. The chain couples TRBV2 to TRBJ1-2, with 11 positions matching TRBD1. The V and J ends lost 11 bases and 7 bases, in that order; junction bases with no gene match: 6. Germline V gives CDR1 SNHLY, CDR2 FYNNEI. This CDR3 contains 12 residues.

This clonotype was recorded a few times. The chain's CDR3 is CAWTHSGLGTDTQYF. The CDR3 coding sequence is TGTGCCTGGACTCATAGCGGACTGGGGACAGATACGCAGTATTTT. The chain has TRBV30 and TRBJ2-3; tentatively, D is TRBD2 (6 bases). This CDR3 has 15 residues. The germline V gene encodes CDR1 GTSNPN and CDR2 SVGIG (reference sequence). Between the trimmed V and J ends, which lost 4 bases and 3 bases, there was a span of 17 bases.

A note on this clonotype: This likely stems from a read error, as it lies one base from a far larger clone. This chain joins TRBV28 and TRBJ2-1; tentative D call: TRBD2 (6 bases). The J call could be wrong; TRBJ2-3 is a better fit for the DNA end. The CDR3 covers 15 residues. Germline-derived CDR1 and CDR2 are MDHEN and SYDVKM. The CDR3 loop reads CASSPPSELADTQYF. In DNA, the CDR3 is TGTGCCAGCAGTCCACCTAGCGAGCTCGCAGATACGCAGTATTTT.

This clonotype occurred many times. The V and J genes are TRBV19 and TRBJ1-1; possible D gene TRBD1, 6 bases. Germline CDR1 reads LNHDA; CDR2 reads SQIVND (reference sequence). This CDR3 comprises 19 residues. V gave up 3 bases and J gave up 4 bases, with 27 bases separating them. The CDR3 DNA reads as TGTGCCAGTAGTATCAGGAGGGGGGGGCCGACGTCCGGCCGCACTGAAGCTTTCTTT. Translation gives CASSIRRGGPTSGRTEAFF.